The present entry profiles one TCR beta chain with its context. There are 13 residues in the CDR3. Trimming pared 4 bases from V and 1 base from J, leaving 7 bases between. The germline gives CDR1 SGHTA, CDR2 FQGTGA. Per the authors' pipeline: Nucleated cell number was recorded as an estimate derived from reference gene primer amplification. Produced via immunoSEQ multiplex PCR; TCRdb's table is partial and in-frame only. Clonal size and the V and J genes are those of that table, whereas D and trimming came from the DNA. The sample yields tens of thousands of clones, about 84% seen once. This specimen belongs to a study of blood T cell repertoires in COVID-19. About the research overall: The United States, Italy and Spain supplied acute and convalescent COVID-19 samples.

The chain links TRBV7-3 to TRBJ1-1; the D gene is possibly TRBD1 (5 bases). The source is a human donor in a cohort sampled during active COVID-19. The sample comprised peripheral blood. The CDR3 coding sequence is TGTGCCAGCAGCTATGACAGGAACACTGAAGCTTTCTTT. Amino acids: CASSYDRNTEAFF.